The 21 T cell receptor beta chains given below trace back to one sample, sequenced in a study of T cell changes during pregnancy in multiple sclerosis (dated by TCRdb to between 2018 and 2020). Libraries were made using the immunoSEQ multiplex PCR assay. This immuneACCESS table, as held by TCRdb, lists in-frame sequences with V and J called but not all clones. Of the missing ones, under half trace to an unresolved V gene in checked studies; the others have no known cause. The sample table contains about 29,000 clones; only one count was recorded for over 75% of them. In total, the top ten clones hold around 6.8% of the sample. Sequencing was performed on CD8+ T cells from peripheral blood mononuclear cells, taken after pregnancy. Receptors were obtained from a female donor with multiple sclerosis, enrolled in a pregnancy study.

Of note for this clone: Other DNA sequences in the same sample also yield this CDR3. The chain carries TRBV4-3 and TRBJ2-7; 11 bases map to TRBD2. The CDR3 is 16 amino acids. Germline assignment: CDR1 LGHNA and CDR2 YSLEER. The V and J ends lost 0 bases and 4 bases, in that order; junction bases with no gene match: 5. The CDR3 is CASSQDLPSGRYEQYF. CDR3 nucleotide sequence: TGCGCCAGCAGCCAAGATCTGCCTAGCGGGAGGTACGAGCAGTACTTC.

The chain couples TRBV19 to TRBJ1-4; TRBD1 is a possible D gene (6 bases). Deletions cut 3 bases from V and 14 bases from J, with 16 bases between. Per the germline V gene, CDR1 is LNHDA and CDR2 is SQIVND (reference sequence). The CDR3 has 13 amino acids. This chain's CDR3 is CASSIGYFQGLFF. The CDR3 bases are TGTGCCAGTAGTATCGGCTATTTCCAGGGGCTGTTTTTT.

The chain's CDR3 is CASSHPPGQGTGELFF. DNA of the CDR3: TGCGCCAGCAGCCACCCTCCGGGACAGGGGACCGGGGAGCTGTTTTTT. This sequence joins TRBV4-1 and TRBJ2-2, with 10 bases lining up with TRBD1. V was clipped by 3 bases and J by 5 bases; unmatched bases: 6. The germline CDR1 and CDR2 sequences are MGHRA and YSYEKL. The CDR3 is made up of 16 amino acids.

The V call is TRBV9, the J call TRBJ1-2, with a possible D match to TRBD1 (6 bases). Trimming removed 3 bases at V and 0 bases at J, with 9 bases between. There are 14 residues in the CDR3. The germline V gene has CDR1 SGDLS and CDR2 YYNGEE. Here the CDR3 reads CASSARGTNYGYTF. CDR3 coding DNA: TGTGCCAGCAGCGCCAGGGGAACTAACTATGGCTACACCTTC.

This clone was seen a single time. The rearrangement uses TRBV9 and TRBJ2-3; TRBD2 matches 14 bases. Germline trimming cut 4 bases from V and 4 bases from J; bases unmatched to any gene: 8. Germline lookup yields CDR1 SGDLS and CDR2 YYNGEE. The CDR3 contains 17 residues. CDR3 nucleotide sequence: TGTGCCAGCAGCTTAGGGACTAGCGGGAGTGGCCCAGATACGCAGTATTTT. The encoded protein is CASSLGTSGSGPDTQYF.

This sequence joins TRBV5-4 and TRBJ2-7, with D maybe TRBD1 (5 bases). The CDR3 contains 16 residues. Deletions cut 0 bases from V and 0 bases from J, with 13 bases between. Per germline, CDR1 SGHNT and CDR2 YYREEE (reference sequence). The CDR3 sequence is CASSLAPADSSYEQYF. CDR3 nucleotide sequence: TGTGCCAGCAGCTTGGCCCCCGCCGACAGCTCCTACGAGCAGTACTTC.

The chain couples TRBV5-4 to TRBJ2-5; 8 bases are shared with TRBD1. From germline, CDR1 is SGHNT and CDR2 YYREEE (reference sequence). This CDR3 comprises 14 residues. Trimming at V came to 5 bases and at J to 1 base, leaving 4 bases not matched to a gene. CDR3 sequence reads: CASSLTGGQETQYF. DNA for the CDR3: TGTGCCAGCAGTCTTACAGGGGGCCAAGAGACCCAGTACTTC.

The chain recombines TRBV28 with TRBJ2-7; D call uncertain. The CDR3 is 9 residues long. The V end was cut by 10 bases, the J end by 3 bases, with 4 bases between. Germline CDR1 and CDR2: MDHEN and SYDVKM. CDR3 region: CAILYEQYF. The CDR3 nucleotides read TGTGCCATCCTCTACGAGCAGTACTTC.

The chain employs TRBV6-5 and TRBJ2-1; D is possibly TRBD2 (6 bases). V was cut by 2 bases and J by 1 base, with 12 bases left in between. CDR3 length equals 16 residues. Looked up from germline, CDR1 is MNHEY and CDR2 is SVGAGI. The DNA of the CDR3 is TGTGCCAGCAGTTACATGGGAGGTGAGTCCTACAATGAGCAGTTCTTC. This encodes CASSYMGGESYNEQFF.

The rearrangement uses TRBV6-1 and TRBJ2-7; tentative D call: TRBD2 (6 bases). This CDR3 has 15 amino acids. V lost 2 bases, J lost 4 bases, and 15 bases lay in between. Germline V gives CDR1 MNHNS, CDR2 SASEGT. The CDR3 is CASSEWGGLYYEQYF. The CDR3, as DNA: TGTGCCAGCAGTGAATGGGGAGGCCTCTATTACGAGCAGTACTTC.

This clone came up once. The rearrangement uses TRBV11-2 and TRBJ1-2; D gene unclear. V dropped 3 bases and J dropped 6 bases, with 20 bases sitting between them. Germline V lookup: CDR1 SGHAT, CDR2 FQNNGV. This CDR3 comprises 16 residues. The CDR3 DNA sequence: TGTGCCAGCAGCTTTAACGAATATAGCATCGGGAATGGCTACACCTTC. Translating gives CASSFNEYSIGNGYTF.

This chain uses TRBV30 with TRBJ2-1; no firm D call. Between the trimmed V and J ends, which lost 5 bases and 4 bases, there was a span of 12 bases. This CDR3 has 13 amino acids. Germline V lookup: CDR1 GTSNPN, CDR2 SVGIG (reference sequence). CDR3 protein: CAWRTVSYNEQFF. The CDR3 nucleotides read TGTGCCTGGCGCACAGTATCGTACAATGAGCAGTTCTTC.

The rearrangement uses TRBV9 and TRBJ2-3; D perhaps matches TRBD2 (6 bases). V lost 2 bases and J 4 bases, leaving 14 bases between the germline ends. Germline V gene data show CDR1 as SGDLS and CDR2 as YYNGEE. CDR3 size: 15 residues. CDR3 region: CASSVRLDRADTQYF. The CDR3 DNA reads as TGTGCCAGCAGCGTCAGACTAGATCGGGCAGATACGCAGTATTTT.

The chain links TRBV19 to TRBJ2-7; TRBD1 agrees at 12 bases. The CDR3 contains 16 residues. Germline trimming cut 6 bases from V and 3 bases from J; bases unmatched to any gene: 9. Germline V gives CDR1 LNHDA, CDR2 SQIVND (reference sequence). The CDR3 region is CASSPGTGGVFYEQYF. The DNA of the CDR3 is TGTGCCAGTAGCCCAGGGACAGGGGGCGTCTTCTACGAGCAGTACTTC. Supplemented by reference TRBV19 and TRBJ2-7, the full variable domain reads DGGITQSPKYLFRKEGQNVTLSCEQNLNHDAMYWYRQDPGQGLRLIYYSQIVNDFQKGDIAEGYSVSREKKESFPLTVTSAQKNPTAFYLCASSPGTGGVFYEQYFGPGTRLTVT.

This chain uses TRBV7-9 with TRBJ2-3; perhaps TRBD2 as D (6 bases). CDR3 length: 18 amino acids. The germline V gene encodes CDR1 SEHNR and CDR2 FQNEAQ (reference sequence). Trimming removed 5 bases from V and 0 bases from J, with 21 bases in between. The CDR3 here is CASSRPGGSGTSTDTQYF. Here the CDR3 DNA reads TGTGCCAGCAGCAGGCCCGGGGGTAGCGGAACTAGCACAGATACGCAGTATTTT.

This sequence joins TRBV9 and TRBJ2-5; the D gene is possibly TRBD2 (7 bases). Trimming took 4 bases from V and 4 from J, leaving 17 bases between them. The V gene's germline CDR1 is SGDLS and CDR2 YYNGEE. The CDR3 sequence is 15 residues long. The CDR3 loop is CASSQRSGGSETQYF. CDR3 nucleotides: TGTGCCAGCAGCCAACGCTCGGGGGGCTCAGAGACCCAGTACTTC. Drawing the rest from reference TRBV9 and TRBJ2-5, the complete variable domain is DSGVTQTPKHLITATGQRVTLRCSPRSGDLSVYWYQQSLDQGLQFLIQYYNGEERAKGNILERFSAQQFPDLHSELNLSSLELGDSALYFCASSQRSGGSETQYFGPGTRLLVL.

This chain links TRBV6-5 with TRBJ2-1, with D possibly being TRBD2 (5 bases). V was pared by 5 bases and J by 4 bases, with 12 bases between. Germline CDR1 and CDR2: MNHEY and SVGAGI. There are 14 residues in the CDR3. The CDR3 region is CASSPSGAYNEQFF. CDR3 coding DNA: TGTGCCAGCAGTCCAAGCGGAGCTTACAATGAGCAGTTCTTC.

Many counts were recorded for this clone. The chain couples TRBV11-2 to TRBJ2-5; TRBD2 is a possible D gene (5 bases). Germline V gene data show CDR1 as SGHAT and CDR2 as FQNNGV. Between the trimmed V and J ends, which lost 1 base and 5 bases, there was a span of 14 bases. The length of the CDR3 is 15 residues. The CDR3 loop reads CASSLGGSDLETQYF. The CDR3 DNA reads as TGTGCCAGCAGCTTAGGAGGTAGCGACTTGGAGACCCAGTACTTC.

J is TRBJ1-2 and V is TRBV5-4; 8 nucleotides match TRBD1. The CDR3 runs 13 residues. The germline CDR1 and CDR2 sequences are SGHNT and YYREEE (reference sequence). After removal of 2 bases from V and 6 bases from J, the junction contained 3 bases not matched to a gene. DNA of the CDR3: TGTGCCAGCAGCTTTACAGGGGGAAATGGCTACACCTTC. Its translation is CASSFTGGNGYTF.

The rearrangement joins TRBV5-6 to TRBJ2-1; D gene unclear. This CDR3 region has 13 residues. V lost 0 bases to trimming and J lost 6 bases, with 7 bases between them. From germline, CDR1 is SGHDT and CDR2 YYEEEE. The DNA for the CDR3 is TGTGCCAGCAGCTTGGCGGCAGGCAATGAGCAGTTCTTC. Translation: CASSLAAGNEQFF.

The chain has TRBV7-6 and TRBJ2-1; the match to TRBD2 covers 9 bases. Germline assignment: CDR1 SGHVS and CDR2 FNYEAQ. The V segment lost 4 bases and the J segment 8 bases; nucleotides outside the gene matches: 18. The CDR3 sequence is 18 residues long. The CDR3 DNA reads TGTGCCAGCAGCTCGATGATCCCGGCTAGCGGGACAGTCGATGAGCAGTTCTTC. Amino acids: CASSSMIPASGTVDEQFF.